This T cell receptor beta chain was captured in a study of blood T cell repertoires in COVID-19. Losses at the gene ends were 5 bases for V and 6 bases for J; bases not matched to a gene: 7. CDR3 size: 13 residues. Germline values: CDR1 SQVTM, CDR2 ANQGSEA. Original processing notes: Reference gene primer amplification in the assay estimated nucleated cell counts. Assay used: immunoSEQ multiplex PCR; TCRdb lists only in-frame clones, some missing. V and J calls and clone size are copied from that table; D and trimming were computed from the DNA. The sample includes hundreds of thousands of clones, approximately 84% of them seen just once.

The sample comprised peripheral blood. This rearrangement joins TRBV29-1 to TRBJ2-3; 8 bases match TRBD2. This receptor was taken from a human donor in a cohort sampled during active COVID-19. The CDR3 spells CSVSGGSRDTQYF. CDR3 in DNA: TGCAGCGTTAGCGGGGGCTCCAGGGATACGCAGTATTTT.